The 28 T cell receptor beta chains in this list originate from one sample, sequenced in a study of post-analysis software for immune sequencing data. Regarding the study as a whole: There were about five TRBV segments more frequent in patients than controls, and TRBV5-6, TRBV5-1 and TRBV20-1 were among them.

For these TCRs, the target antigens are not known. Unique molecular identifiers featured in each of the TCR beta cDNA libraries. MiXCR was run by TCRdb on the PCR reads, yielding one entry per CDR3 protein. The data hold fewer than 900,000 distinct CDR3 sequences, with 35% to 55% observed a single time. What was sequenced was blood. The receptors originated from a girl under 18 with multiple sclerosis.

This clonotype was seen a handful of times. The chain is built from TRBV4-1 and TRBJ2-7; 11 bases map to TRBD2. The V gene end was trimmed by 3 bases and the J gene end by 0 bases; junction bases not matched to a gene: 1. Looked up from germline, CDR1 is MGHRA and CDR2 is YSYEKL. The CDR3 totals 15 residues. The CDR3 coding sequence is TGCGCCAGCAGCCATACTAGCGGGAGCTCCTACGAGCAGTACTTC. It translates to CASSHTSGSSYEQYF.

The V call is TRBV27, the J call TRBJ2-5; 12 bases are shared with TRBD2. V shed 5 bases and J 6 bases; nucleotides not matched to a gene: 7. The CDR3 is made up of 15 amino acids. CDR1 and CDR2 (germline): MNHEY, SMNVEV (reference sequence). CDR3 sequence (DNA): TGTGCCAGCAGTCCACTAGCGGGAGGAGTACAGACCCAGTACTTC. This translates into CASSPLAGGVQTQYF.

The chain has TRBV7-3 and TRBJ2-3; TRBD2 is a possible D gene (7 bases). V was clipped by 5 bases and J by 8 bases, with 17 bases between them. The CDR3 extends over 14 amino acids. CDR1 and CDR2 from the germline V gene are SGHTA and FQGTGA. The CDR3 protein is CASSRGGGPGTQYF. DNA of the CDR3: TGTGCCAGCAGCCGCGGCGGGGGCCCCGGTACGCAGTATTTT. The full variable domain, rest sourced from reference TRBV7-3 and TRBJ2-3, is GAGVSQTPSNKVTEKGKYVELRCDPISGHTALYWYRQSLGQGPEFLIYFQGTGAADDSGLPNDRFFAVRPEGSVSTLKIQRTERGDSAVYLCASSRGGGPGTQYFGPGTRLTVL.

This rearrangement joins TRBV5-1 to TRBJ2-3, with D possibly being TRBD2 (6 bases). V was pared by 0 bases and J by 4 bases, with 12 bases between. Germline V lookup: CDR1 SGHRS, CDR2 YFSETQ. The CDR3 runs to 15 residues. The CDR3 region has the DNA TGCGCCAGCAGCTTGGCCCTAGCGTCGTCAGATACGCAGTATTTT. Its protein product is CASSLALASSDTQYF.

The genes are TRBV20-1 and TRBJ2-5; a possible D gene is TRBD1 (6 bases). CDR3 length equals 16 residues. Trimming took off 2 bases at V and 5 bases at J, with 21 bases between the two ends. Germline V gives CDR1 DFQATT, CDR2 SNEGSKA (reference sequence). CDR3 in DNA: TGCAGTGCTAGACCCGAACCAGACAGGCCTGGGGAGACCCAGTACTTC. It encodes CSARPEPDRPGETQYF.

The V and J genes are TRBV12-3 or TRBV12-4 and TRBJ2-1; 8 positions match TRBD1. V was pared by 4 bases and J by 8 bases, with 10 bases of the junction left unmatched. The CDR3 spans 15 residues. The DNA for the CDR3 is TGTGCCAGCAGTTCCGCAGGGGGCGTCGGTCATGAGCAGTTCTTC. It codes for CASSSAGGVGHEQFF.

This chain uses TRBV12-3 or TRBV12-4 with TRBJ1-2; no reliable D call. The CDR3 length is 14 residues. Trimming shortened V by 6 bases and J by 3 bases, and 14 bases separated the two germline ends. CDR3 region: CASSPPTRDYGYTF. Written as DNA, the CDR3 is TGTGCCAGCAGCCCTCCGACTAGAGACTATGGCTACACCTTC.

This clonotype appeared a single time. This sequence joins TRBV30 and TRBJ1-2; D not resolved. The CDR3 is 13 residues long. The V end lost 4 bases, the J end lost 5 bases, and 14 bases lay between the germline ends. Looked up from germline, CDR1 is GTSNPN and CDR2 is SVGIG (reference sequence). This CDR3 reads CAWTGRELYGYTF. The DNA for the CDR3 is TGTGCCTGGACGGGCAGAGAGCTTTATGGCTACACCTTC.

This clonotype came up a few times. The chain uses TRBV20-1 and TRBJ2-7, with D maybe TRBD2 (5 bases). The J call may not be correct, given that the DNA end is closer to TRBJ2-5. This CDR3 has 13 residues. Germline assignment: CDR1 DFQATT and CDR2 SNEGSKA (reference sequence). The CDR3 spells CSAPGPGVETQYF. The CDR3 DNA is TGCAGTGCCCCCGGTCCCGGGGTAGAGACCCAGTACTTC.

This clonotype was detected ten times or more. The chain carries TRBV5-1 and TRBJ2-1; 9 bases agree with TRBD2. Germline CDR1 and CDR2: SGHRS and YFSETQ. This CDR3 comprises 15 residues. Trimming at V came to 0 bases and at J to 3 bases, leaving 1 base not matched to a gene. CDR3 sequence reads: CASSLETSGYNEQFF. In DNA, the CDR3 is TGCGCCAGCAGCTTGGAGACTAGCGGCTACAATGAGCAGTTCTTC.

CDR3 sequence reads: CASSSRGLASYGYTF. As DNA, the CDR3 is TGTGCCAGCAGCTCAAGAGGGCTCGCGAGCTATGGCTACACCTTC. This chain uses TRBV5-8 with TRBJ1-2; D is unresolved. The CDR3 covers 15 residues. The V gene lost 3 bases and the J gene lost 4 bases, with 16 bases spanning the gap. Germline CDR1 is SGHTS and CDR2 is YDEGEE.

This clonotype was detected only a few times. This rearrangement joins TRBV4-3 to TRBJ2-7; 10 nucleotides line up with TRBD2. This CDR3 has 17 residues. Germline CDR1 and CDR2: LGHNA and YSLEER. V lost 0 bases and J lost 6; bases outside the gene matches: 11. CDR3: CASSQDVSGRAGFEQYF. The CDR3 DNA reads as TGCGCCAGCAGCCAAGATGTCAGCGGGAGGGCCGGATTCGAGCAGTACTTC.

J is TRBJ2-1 and V is TRBV20-1, with 10 bases lining up with TRBD2. CDR3 length equals 14 residues. Germline V gene lookup returns CDR1 DFQATT and CDR2 SNEGSKA (reference sequence). The V and J ends lost 6 bases and 7 bases, in that order; junction bases with no gene match: 9. The CDR3 protein is CSAGSSGSYNEQFF. CDR3 sequence (DNA): TGCAGTGCCGGGTCTAGCGGGAGTTATAATGAGCAGTTCTTC.

This clonotype was seen more than once but under ten times. This rearrangement joins TRBV12-3 or TRBV12-4 to TRBJ2-5; 7 bases are a match to TRBD2. The CDR3 length is 13 residues. With V trimmed by 4 bases and J by 5 bases, 4 bases remained unmatched. CDR3: CASSSDGRETQYF. The CDR3 DNA reads as TGTGCCAGCAGTTCGGACGGGAGGGAGACCCAGTACTTC.

The chain joins TRBV7-9 to TRBJ2-4; 12 bases line up with TRBD1. The DNA matches TRBJ2-7 better at its end, which makes the J call doubtful. This CDR3 contains 16 residues. Germline CDR1 is SEHNR and CDR2 is FQNEAQ (reference sequence). The CDR3 loop reads CASSPARGQGACEQYF. In DNA, the CDR3 is TGTGCCAGCAGCCCAGCGAGGGGACAGGGGGCCTGCGAGCAGTACTTC.

This rearrangement joins TRBV24-1 to TRBJ2-1, with D possibly being TRBD2 (6 bases). CDR1 and CDR2 from the germline V gene are KGHDR and SFDVKD. This CDR3 is built from 16 residues. Trimming took 3 bases from V and 3 from J, leaving 14 bases between them. The chain's CDR3 is CATSDTWGVHYNEQFF. The CDR3 bases are TGTGCCACCAGTGATACCTGGGGGGTACACTACAATGAGCAGTTCTTC.

This clonotype was seen a few times. The CDR3 DNA follows: TGTGCCAGCAGTTTGCGACAGCTCAATCAGCCCCAGCATTTT. The encoded protein is CASSLRQLNQPQHF. This chain joins TRBV28 and TRBJ1-5, with D tentatively TRBD1 (5 bases). Germline V gives CDR1 MDHEN, CDR2 SYDVKM. The CDR3 spans 14 residues. Deletions cut 3 bases from V and 3 bases from J, with 9 bases between.

V and J are TRBV9 and TRBJ2-1; a weak D match, TRBD1 (5 bases). The CDR3 runs 13 residues. The germline V and J ends were trimmed by 4 bases and 6 bases, with 11 bases remaining between them. The V gene's germline CDR1 is SGDLS and CDR2 YYNGEE. The CDR3 coding sequence is TGTGCCAGCAGCCCCTCAGGGCTCAATGAGCAGTTCTTC. This translates into CASSPSGLNEQFF.

The genes are TRBV12-3 or TRBV12-4 and TRBJ2-1, with D unclear. The length of the CDR3 is 15 residues. The germline V and J ends were trimmed by 3 bases and 4 bases, with 13 bases remaining between them. This chain's CDR3 is CASSLSGTDYNEQFF. CDR3 sequence (DNA): TGTGCCAGCAGTTTGTCGGGTACGGATTACAATGAGCAGTTCTTC.

This clonotype turned up a few times. The genes are TRBV6-5 and TRBJ2-1; TRBD1 aligns across 9 bases. CDR3 length equals 14 residues. Trimming cost V 6 bases and J 7 bases; bases outside gene matches: 7. The germline gives CDR1 MNHEY, CDR2 SVGAGI. The chain's CDR3 is CASRLGTGMNEQFF. The CDR3 region has the DNA TGTGCCAGCAGACTAGGGACAGGGATGAATGAGCAGTTCTTC.

V gene TRBV12-3 or TRBV12-4 combines with J gene TRBJ1-3; TRBD1 might be the D (6 bases). The CDR3 consists of 17 residues. V was trimmed by 2 bases and J by 0 bases, leaving 14 bases between them. The CDR3 loop is CASSLPTGWPSGNTIYF. Written as DNA, the CDR3 is TGTGCCAGCAGTTTACCTACAGGGTGGCCCTCTGGAAACACCATATATTTT.

Worth noting for this clonotype: At one end the junction does not follow the germline gene, possibly because of a read error. The chain couples TRBV12-3 or TRBV12-4 to TRBJ2-1, with unresolved D. This CDR3 has 14 residues. CDR3 residues: CAGSYTLSYNEQFF. CDR3 nucleotides: TGTGCCGGCAGTTACACCCTCTCCTACAATGAGCAGTTCTTC.

This chain uses TRBV20-1 with TRBJ2-1, with 7 bases fitting TRBD2. The CDR3 is 18 amino acids. Germline V gives CDR1 DFQATT, CDR2 SNEGSKA (reference sequence). The V and J ends lost 0 bases and 0 bases, in that order; junction bases with no gene match: 11. The chain's CDR3 is CSARDLGGGHGSYNEQFF. The CDR3 nucleotides read TGCAGTGCTAGAGATCTGGGGGGAGGGCATGGCTCCTACAATGAGCAGTTCTTC.

V gene TRBV7-9 combines with J gene TRBJ2-7; 9 bases are shared with TRBD2. This CDR3 has 15 residues. Per the germline V gene, CDR1 is SEHNR and CDR2 is FQNEAQ (reference sequence). Losses at the gene ends were 6 bases for V and 3 bases for J; bases not matched to a gene: 9. The CDR3 sequence is CASSQTGLAHYEQYF. CDR3 sequence (DNA): TGTGCCAGCAGTCAGACGGGACTAGCTCACTACGAGCAGTACTTC.

The chain employs TRBV6-1 and TRBJ1-2, with D possibly being TRBD1 (6 bases). The CDR3 is made up of 16 amino acids. The V gene lost 4 bases and the J gene lost 7 bases, with 22 bases spanning the gap. Per germline, CDR1 MNHNS and CDR2 SASEGT. This CDR3 reads CASSGRRTGRLFGYTF. CDR3 DNA sequence: TGTGCCAGCAGTGGGCGAAGAACAGGGCGGTTGTTTGGCTACACCTTC.

This clonotype was seen more than once but under ten times. The CDR3 sequence is CASSPYLGEYNEQFF. The CDR3 region has the DNA TGTGCCAGCAGTCCTTATTTAGGGGAATACAATGAGCAGTTCTTC. The chain joins TRBV5-5 to TRBJ2-1, with D possibly matching TRBD1 (5 bases). CDR3 size: 15 residues. From germline, CDR1 is SGHKS and CDR2 YYEKEE (reference sequence). Trimming took off 5 bases at V and 4 bases at J, with 16 bases between the two ends.

The V call is TRBV7-9, the J call TRBJ1-1; D perhaps matches TRBD1 (5 bases). The CDR3 covers 15 residues. The ends were cut back, 5 bases at V and 1 base at J, with 14 bases in the middle. Germline V CDR1 and CDR2: SEHNR, FQNEAQ (reference sequence). The CDR3 bases are TGTGCCAGCAGCGGCCCGACAGTGAAGAACACTGAAGCTTTCTTT. This sequence encodes CASSGPTVKNTEAFF.

The chain recombines TRBV30 with TRBJ2-7; unclear D gene. V was trimmed by 2 bases and J by 1 base, leaving 12 bases between them. Per the germline V gene, CDR1 is GTSNPN and CDR2 is SVGIG (reference sequence). The CDR3 runs 14 residues. The CDR3 coding sequence is TGTGCCTGGAGTATAGGGCTAGGATCCTACGAGCAGTACTTC. It translates to CAWSIGLGSYEQYF.